This TCR beta chain came from a study of cytomegalovirus exposure and HLA in healthy donors (dated by TCRdb to between 2016 and 2019). Regarding the study in general: An earlier analysis of several hundred of the donors reported under 300 Gb of sequence data and around 100 million unique TCR beta sequences obtained from approximately 180 million T cells. Among roughly 400 genotyped donors of the cohort, an average of roughly 230,000 unique TCR beta nucleotide sequences was sequenced per donor, of which about 18% were non-productive. Alongside the repertoire data, information on donor age, sex, ethnicity and CMV serostatus was compiled. An earlier analysis of 587 of the donors used high-throughput TCR beta sequencing to judge whether each TCR beta V gene segment behaved as functional or pseudogenic. All discovery cohort repertoires had been generated on a single sequencing platform. The study was designed to test whether signatures of past pathogen exposure could be identified by cataloging public T cell receptors. A handful of DR-DQ haplotypes were treated as single units for association and clustering because of strong linkage in the cohort. An early release that covered 500 to 800 HLA-typed donors contained approximately 300 gigabases of sequencing data and 75 million to 100 million unique TCR sequences. The study combined high-throughput TCR immunosequencing, statistical association of individual TCRs with disease status, and machine learning to predict cytomegalovirus infection status. Of the roughly 410 genotyped donors, less than 90% were placed in the genetic ancestry cluster associated with self-reported Caucasian donors. The number of donors typed differed by locus, with 629-630 for A, B, C, DRB1 and DQB1, more than 500 for DQA1, 600 to 610 for DPA1, and roughly 450 for DPB1. Along with the approximately 700-subject first cohort, a separate validation cohort of some 130 different subjects was used. HLA typing included class I and class II loci at four-digit resolution. A later genetic analysis used genome-wide SNP genotypes for about 65% of the 666 donors, treating that subset as a discovery cohort. The study used immunosequencing to profile the T cell repertoires of hundreds of subjects and linked those repertoires to cytomegalovirus serostatus. The later analysis used no new phenotypic data to find candidate immune exposures, relying instead on TCR beta sequences and their occurrence across donors. To study patterns of TCR occurrence, a later analysis re-analyzed previously published TCR beta repertoires from around 700 donors and added high-resolution HLA genotyping.

The method was the immunoSEQ multiplex PCR assay. For the multiplex PCR, a mixture combining 60 forward primers for TCR Vbeta segments and 13 reverse primers for TCR Jbeta segments was used. The CDR3 region of rearranged TCR beta genes was amplified from genomic DNA by a multiplex PCR assay. The amplified TCR beta libraries were sequenced on the Illumina HiSeq System as 87-base-pair reads. As for the authors' bioinformatics: In a later analysis, approximately 74 million unique TCR beta chains were counted across the roughly 610 repertoires, and about 10 million of these chains were shared by at least two donors. A nearest-neighbor algorithm error-corrected the raw reads and collapsed the reads into unique sequences, merging closely related sequences to remove PCR and sequencing errors. To assign V, D and J gene segments, CDR3 sequences were aligned to IMGT reference sequences. For a sequence to be retained, a match of at least six nucleotides to both a V gene segment and a J gene segment was required. Rearrangements were classified as productive when the CDR3 lacked stop codons and remained in frame with V and J, and all other rearrangements were classified as non-productive. Following IMGT convention, CDR3 was defined as the stretch from the second conserved V-encoded cysteine up to the conserved J-encoded phenylalanine. In an earlier analysis of roughly 580 of the donors, sequences lacking an unambiguous match to a single V gene segment were excluded. An earlier analysis of some 610 of the donors called V segments functional above 56.7% productive rearrangements and segregating when the between-donor standard deviation exceeded 5%. To diagnose cytomegalovirus status from the catalog of TCR beta chain sequences, a statistical classification framework was built. In a later analysis, TCR nucleotide sequences were compared against IMGT/GENE-DB human TR gene sequences so that V and J genes could be assigned. A later analysis assigned CDR3 sequences and most-parsimonious VDJ recombination scenarios with the TCRdist pipeline. In a later analysis, every TCR beta chain was defined by the combination of its CDR3 amino acid sequence and its V-gene family, and reads without a unique V-gene family were dropped. A later analysis removed 592 highly shared, low-generation-probability nucleotide sequences to deal with suspected cross-contamination and a sequencing artifact. For each public chain, a later analysis derived a clonal expansion index from normalized ranks of inferred template counts within each repertoire. In a later analysis, generation probabilities were computed using a VDJ recombination model fitted to out-of-frame rearrangements, and the results were checked against IGoR. Hypergeometric tests were used in a later analysis to score TCR-TCR, TCR-HLA and TCR-CMV co-occurrence, with a repertoire-size bias correction applied to the TCR pairs. In a later analysis, false discovery rates were estimated by permuting HLA or CMV assignments 20 times. In a later analysis, co-occurring TCRs were grouped using DBSCAN, with TCRdist sequence similarity added in when clustering inside HLA-allele-positive subsets. For co-occurrence clustering, repertoires with fewer than 30,000 or more than 120,000 public chains were excluded, along with 5 or 6 repertoires with anomalous nucleotide sharing. In TCRdb, the immuneACCESS table is reduced to in-frame sequences with V and J assigned. These tables do not hold every clone; where another copy was compared, an unresolved V gene accounts for under half, and the others remain unexplained. From that table come the V and J calls and clone size; the DNA was used to work out D and trimming. The sample has 120,000 or so clones on record, 75% to 85% of them singletons. More than 7% of the sample is in the top ten clones.

V is trimmed back by 3 bases and J by 6 bases, and the junction contains 9 bases that no gene match accounts for. The CDR3 goes from the cysteine to the phenylalanine over 16 residues. Just the 48-base CDR3 DNA is kept, in frame starting at base 1. The germline V gene provides CDR1 LGHNA and CDR2 YSLEER. This clone turned up a few times. This receptor's antigen is unknown. Base qualities are missing; no much larger clone stands one base away. Findings and caveats that apply to the study as a whole: Compared with equally common non-associated chains, HLA-associated TCR beta chains in a later analysis were more clonally expanded and had lower generation probabilities. Because counts were too low, 15 to 20 rarely observed V segments, including chromosome 9 orphons, were excluded from the earlier analysis of 587 of the donors. V-gene and J-gene trimming of TCR beta chains was associated with a missense DCLRE1C variant in a later genetic analysis, and the association was replicated in an independent cohort. When HLA alleles, especially DR and DQ, strongly co-occurred, TCR associations were difficult to assign to individual alleles. Some IMGT-functional V segments, including TRBV6-2 and TRBV6-3, could not be told apart with the 87-base-pair reads, so those segments were excluded. Most TCR sequences were seen in very few donors, while some public TCRs were found in many individuals. Immune exposure information for the cohort was limited to CMV serostatus. The classifier was reported to diagnose cytomegalovirus status with high specificity and sensitivity in both the original cohort and the validation cohort. Linkage disequilibrium might explain the correlated functional status among segregating V segments, but an unknown experimental factor could not be excluded. Presence/absence analyses assumed roughly uniform sequencing depth across donors, an assumption that may not hold. Several of the top co-occurrence clusters appeared to be linked to parvovirus B19, influenza, CMV and Epstein-Barr virus, according to a later analysis. In a later analysis, TCR association rates were found to vary across HLA loci, with the most associated TCRs seen for DRB1 alleles and the fewest for HLA-C alleles. A further reported finding was that TCR beta sequences accurately predicted the HLA-A and HLA-B alleles for most subjects in the first cohort. The study listed 164 TCR beta chains as associated with cytomegalovirus. In vitro tests confirmed that a few of the cytomegalovirus-associated TCR beta chains recognize cytomegalovirus antigens. The authors suggested that the approach could potentially be generalized to other disease states and immunological phenotypes. Specific HLA alleles were associated with roughly 17,000 TCR beta sequences at a false discovery rate of 0.05 in a later analysis. In this cohort, only TCR beta chains were sequenced, and detectable features were limited by the absence of alpha or paired-chain data. A later analysis found that most CMV-associated TCR beta chains appeared HLA-restricted, with HLA associations seemingly driven largely by CMV exposure. In an earlier analysis of 587 of the donors, most TCR beta V segments appeared in productive rearrangements about 87% or about 30% of the time, broadly matching IMGT annotations. A later genetic analysis reported fewer N-insertions in productive TCRs among donors in an Asian-associated ancestry cluster than the approximately 700-donor mean. A cluster of highly shared sequence variants was judged likely to be a technical artifact of the sequencing pipeline. HLA typing was unavailable for some donors at each locus, so association tests used only the typed subset.

In total, over 600 healthy bone marrow donors made up the cohort. At the time of sampling, all cohort members were nominally healthy, though unrecorded immune exposures were likely present. The donor was CMV seropositive and belonged to the group of some 290 seropositive cohort members. Every donor gave a peripheral blood sample, and the peripheral blood mononuclear cells from that sample were used for TCR beta sequencing. The Qiagen DNeasy Blood Extraction Kit was used to extract genomic DNA from the blood cell samples. The V gene is TRBV4-3 and the J gene is TRBJ1-4; 8 nucleotides in the junction match TRBD1. The TCR comes from a woman aged 45 to 65 in good health and CMV-seropositive. Source material: PBMCs. This receptor carries the CDR3 CASSQRPGGMHEKLFF. In nucleotides, the sequence is TGCGCCAGCAGCCAGCGACCAGGGGGCATGCATGAAAAACTGTTTTTT.